This record looks at one TCR beta chain sequence and its context. Profiling relied on immunoSEQ multiplex PCR, and the TCRdb table lists in-frame clones only, not all of them. The sample comprises approximately 44,000 clones, roughly 65% of which are singletons, and over 15% rests with the top ten. The CDR3 runs to 14 residues. Trimming pared 1 base from V and 0 bases from J, leaving 7 bases between. Germline V gene lookup returns CDR1 SGHRS and CDR2 YFSETQ. The sample comes from a study of control samples from healthy donors and cancer patients. The source of this sequence is a male donor with melanoma. The sample taken for sequencing was formalin-fixed, paraffin-embedded tissue. V usage is TRBV5-1 and J usage is TRBJ1-2; unclear D gene. The CDR3 DNA reads as TGCGCCAGCAGCTTGTCTCAGGCTAACTATGGCTACACCTTC. Its protein is CASSLSQANYGYTF.